The clone carrying this T cell receptor (beta chain) was found a few times. Its antigen is unknown. The data were taken from a study of T cell repertoires in cytomegalovirus infection. Study-wide points: Clonotype analysis showed dominance of the ex vivo response by HLA-C-restricted CMV-specific TCR beta clonotypes.

TCRdb re-analysed the reads in MiXCR, keeping a single row per CDR3 protein. The top ten clones hold 10% to 15% of a sample with 300,000 or so distinct CDR3 sequences, 20% to 25% of them seen once. This CDR3 comprises 12 residues. Germline V gives CDR1 SGHVS, CDR2 FNYEAQ. This chain uses TRBV7-6 with TRBJ2-5, with D possibly being TRBD1 or TRBD2 (5 bases each). The TCR comes from a human donor in good health (CMV status not recorded). Some clones in this sample may be carry-over from other donors' samples. Source: cultured PBMCs, taken from culture after CMV antigen stimulation. The CDR3 bases are TGTGCTACCAGAGGGGATCAAGAGACCCAGTACTTC. Translation gives CATRGDQETQYF.